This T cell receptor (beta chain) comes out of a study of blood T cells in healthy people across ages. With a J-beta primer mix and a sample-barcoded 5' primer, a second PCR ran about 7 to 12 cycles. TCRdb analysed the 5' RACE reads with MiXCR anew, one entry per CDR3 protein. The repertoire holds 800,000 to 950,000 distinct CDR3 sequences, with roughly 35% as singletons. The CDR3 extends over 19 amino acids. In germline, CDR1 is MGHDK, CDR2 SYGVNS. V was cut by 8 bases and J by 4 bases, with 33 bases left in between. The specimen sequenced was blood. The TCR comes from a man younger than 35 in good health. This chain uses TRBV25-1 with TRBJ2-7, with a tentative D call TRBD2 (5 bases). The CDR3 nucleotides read TGTGCCAGCGGGTGCTGTATGGGTTGTCCAAGAGGCAGGAGGTACGAGCAGTACTTC. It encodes CASGCCMGCPRGRRYEQYF.